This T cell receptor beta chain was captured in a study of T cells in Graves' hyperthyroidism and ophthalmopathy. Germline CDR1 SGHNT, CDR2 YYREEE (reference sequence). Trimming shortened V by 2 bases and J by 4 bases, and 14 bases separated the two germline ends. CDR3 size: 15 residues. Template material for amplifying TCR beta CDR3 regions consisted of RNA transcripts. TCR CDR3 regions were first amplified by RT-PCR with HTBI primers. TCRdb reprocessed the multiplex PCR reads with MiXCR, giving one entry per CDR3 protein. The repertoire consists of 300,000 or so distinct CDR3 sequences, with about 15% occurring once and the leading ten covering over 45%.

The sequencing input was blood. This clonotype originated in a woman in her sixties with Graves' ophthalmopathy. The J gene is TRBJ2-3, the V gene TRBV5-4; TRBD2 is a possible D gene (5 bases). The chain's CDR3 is CASSLPGNRPDTQYF. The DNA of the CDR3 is TGTGCCAGCAGCTTACCCGGGAACCGGCCAGATACGCAGTATTTT. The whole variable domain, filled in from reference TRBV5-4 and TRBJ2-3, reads ETGVTQSPTHLIKTRGQQVTLRCSSQSGHNTVSWYQQALGQGPQFIFQYYREEENGRGNFPPRFSGLQFPNYSSELNVNALELDDSALYLCASSLPGNRPDTQYFGPGTRLTVL.